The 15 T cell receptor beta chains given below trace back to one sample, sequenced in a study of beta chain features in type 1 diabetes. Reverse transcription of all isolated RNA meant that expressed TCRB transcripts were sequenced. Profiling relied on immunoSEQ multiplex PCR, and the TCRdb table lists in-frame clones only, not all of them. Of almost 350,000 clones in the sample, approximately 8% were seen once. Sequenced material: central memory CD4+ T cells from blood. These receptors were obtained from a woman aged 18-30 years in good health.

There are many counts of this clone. Here the CDR3 DNA reads TGTGCCAGCAGCTTGGCCAGGGTGGGAAACACCATATATTTT. Protein sequence: CASSLARVGNTIYF. The chain couples TRBV7-8 to TRBJ1-3; a possible D gene is TRBD1 (5 bases). This CDR3 spans 14 amino acids. Per germline, CDR1 SGHVS and CDR2 FQNEAQ. The ends were cut back, 3 bases at V and 4 bases at J, with 10 bases in the middle. Drawing the rest from reference TRBV7-8 and TRBJ1-3, the complete variable domain is GAGVSQSPRYKVAKRGQDVALRCDPISGHVSLFWYQQALGQGPEFLTYFQNEAQLDKSGLPSDRFFAERPEGSVSTLKIQRTQQEDSAVYLCASSLARVGNTIYFGEGSWLTVV.

In DNA form, the CDR3 reads TGTGCCAGCAGCTCACGGACAGGCTATGAGCAGTTCTTC. Translated, it gives CASSSRTGYEQFF. J is TRBJ2-1 and V is TRBV7-2, with TRBD1 identical over 7 bases. V was clipped by 4 bases and J by 8 bases; unmatched bases: 5. The CDR3 totals 13 residues. CDR1 SGHTA and CDR2 FQGNSA come from the germline V gene.

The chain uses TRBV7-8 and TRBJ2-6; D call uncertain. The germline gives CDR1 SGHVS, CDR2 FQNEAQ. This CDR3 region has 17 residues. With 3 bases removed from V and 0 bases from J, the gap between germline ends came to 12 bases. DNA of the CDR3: TGTGCCAGCAGCTTCTTACCCGATTTCTCTGGGGCCAACGTCCTGACTTTC. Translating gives CASSFLPDFSGANVLTF.

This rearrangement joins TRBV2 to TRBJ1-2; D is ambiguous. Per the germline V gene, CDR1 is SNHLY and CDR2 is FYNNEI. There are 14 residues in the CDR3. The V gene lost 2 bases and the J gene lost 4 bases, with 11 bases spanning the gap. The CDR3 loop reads CASSEIGILYGYTF. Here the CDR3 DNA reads TGTGCCAGCAGTGAAATAGGGATCCTCTATGGCTACACCTTC.

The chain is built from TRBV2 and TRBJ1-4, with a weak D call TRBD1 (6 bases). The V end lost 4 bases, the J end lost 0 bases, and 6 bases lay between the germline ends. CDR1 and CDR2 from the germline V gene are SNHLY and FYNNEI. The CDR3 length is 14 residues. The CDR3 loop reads CASSGQATNEKLFF. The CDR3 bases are TGTGCCAGCAGTGGACAGGCAACTAATGAAAAACTGTTTTTT.

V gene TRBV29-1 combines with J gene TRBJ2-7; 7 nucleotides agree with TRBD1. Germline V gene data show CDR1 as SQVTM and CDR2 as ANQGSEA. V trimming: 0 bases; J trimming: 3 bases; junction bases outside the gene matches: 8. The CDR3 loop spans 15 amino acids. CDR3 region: CSVEDRRQGDYEQYF. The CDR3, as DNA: TGCAGCGTTGAAGATCGGAGACAGGGAGACTACGAGCAGTACTTC.

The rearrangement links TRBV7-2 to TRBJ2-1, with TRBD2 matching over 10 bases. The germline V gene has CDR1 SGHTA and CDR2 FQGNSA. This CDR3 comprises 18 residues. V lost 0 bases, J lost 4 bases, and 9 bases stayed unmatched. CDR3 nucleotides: TGTGCCAGCAGCTTAGCTAGCGGGAGGCGCCCTTCTTACAATGAGCAGTTCTTC. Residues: CASSLASGRRPSYNEQFF.

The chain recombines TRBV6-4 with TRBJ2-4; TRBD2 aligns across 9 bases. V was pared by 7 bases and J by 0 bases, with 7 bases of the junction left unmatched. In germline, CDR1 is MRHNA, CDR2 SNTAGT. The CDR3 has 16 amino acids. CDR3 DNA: TGTGCCAGCACACTAGCGGGCCTAGCAGCCAAAAACATTCAGTACTTC. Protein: CASTLAGLAAKNIQYF.

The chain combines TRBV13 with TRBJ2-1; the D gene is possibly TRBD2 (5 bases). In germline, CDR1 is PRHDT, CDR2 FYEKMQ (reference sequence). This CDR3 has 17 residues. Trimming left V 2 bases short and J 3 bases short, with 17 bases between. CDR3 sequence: CASSLKALGLGYNEQFF. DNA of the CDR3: TGTGCCAGCAGCTTAAAGGCACTAGGACTGGGCTACAATGAGCAGTTCTTC.

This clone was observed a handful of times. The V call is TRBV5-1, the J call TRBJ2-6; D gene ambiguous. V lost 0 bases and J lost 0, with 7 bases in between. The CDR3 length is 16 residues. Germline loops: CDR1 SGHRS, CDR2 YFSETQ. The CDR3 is CASSLGHLSGANVLTF. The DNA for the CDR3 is TGCGCCAGCAGCTTGGGGCATCTCTCTGGGGCCAACGTCCTGACTTTC.

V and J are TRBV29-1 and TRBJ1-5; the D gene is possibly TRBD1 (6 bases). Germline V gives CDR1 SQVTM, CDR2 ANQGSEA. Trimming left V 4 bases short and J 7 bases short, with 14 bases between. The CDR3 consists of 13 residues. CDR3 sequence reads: CSVGAGARQPQHF. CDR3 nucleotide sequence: TGCAGCGTTGGGGCAGGGGCTCGACAGCCCCAGCATTTT.

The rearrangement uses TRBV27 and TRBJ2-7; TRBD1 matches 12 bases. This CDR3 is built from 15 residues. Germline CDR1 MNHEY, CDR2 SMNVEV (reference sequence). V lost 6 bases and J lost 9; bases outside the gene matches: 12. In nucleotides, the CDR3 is TGTGCCAGCAGCCTCCAGGGACAGGGGGCTTTTCGGCAGTACTTC. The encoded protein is CASSLQGQGAFRQYF.

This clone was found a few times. CDR3 residues: CASSNLLGEQFF. The CDR3 DNA is TGTGCCAGCAGTAACCTATTAGGTGAGCAGTTCTTC. This sequence joins TRBV28 and TRBJ2-1, with no clear D. The germline V gene has CDR1 MDHEN and CDR2 SYDVKM. This CDR3 has 12 amino acids. V shed 5 bases and J shed 9 bases, with 11 bases lying between them.

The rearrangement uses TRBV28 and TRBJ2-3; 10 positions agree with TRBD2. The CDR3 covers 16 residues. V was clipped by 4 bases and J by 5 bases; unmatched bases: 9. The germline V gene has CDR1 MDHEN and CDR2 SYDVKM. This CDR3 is CASSSTLGLAKDTQYF. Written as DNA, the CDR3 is TGTGCCAGCAGTTCGACCCTGGGACTAGCGAAAGATACGCAGTATTTT.

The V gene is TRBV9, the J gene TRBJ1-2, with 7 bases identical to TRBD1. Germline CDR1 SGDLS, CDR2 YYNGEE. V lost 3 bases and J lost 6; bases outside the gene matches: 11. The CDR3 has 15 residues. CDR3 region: CASSASVIGTDGYTF. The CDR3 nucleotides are TGTGCCAGCAGCGCATCAGTTATTGGGACAGATGGCTACACCTTC.